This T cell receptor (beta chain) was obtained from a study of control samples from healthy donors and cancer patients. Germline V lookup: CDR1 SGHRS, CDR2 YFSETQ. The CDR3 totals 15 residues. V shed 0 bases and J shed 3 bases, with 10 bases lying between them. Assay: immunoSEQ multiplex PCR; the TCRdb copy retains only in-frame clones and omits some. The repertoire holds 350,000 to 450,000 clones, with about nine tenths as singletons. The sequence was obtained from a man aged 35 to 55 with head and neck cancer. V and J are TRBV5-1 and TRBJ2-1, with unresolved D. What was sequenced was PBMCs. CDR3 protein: CASSLEGSLYNEQFF. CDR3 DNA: TGCGCCAGCAGCTTGGAAGGGTCCCTCTACAATGAGCAGTTCTTC.